This T cell receptor beta chain originates from a study of blood T cell repertoires in COVID-19. Study context: Some COVID-19 samples were acute and others convalescent; all came from the United States, Italy and Spain. PBMCs, B-cell-depleted T cells, or T cells were the source of the cDNA or gDNA that made up the material.

CDR3 length: 18 residues. Germline V gene lookup returns CDR1 SNHLY and CDR2 FYNNEI. V shed 8 bases, J shed 1 base, and the junction held 18 bases outside the gene matches. Per the authors' pipeline: Reference gene primers were amplified, and this amplification served to estimate nucleated cell counts. Assay: immunoSEQ multiplex PCR; the TCRdb copy retains only in-frame clones and omits some. V, J and clone size were drawn from that table, and D and trimming were deduced from the DNA. The table records 300,000 or so clones, 85% of them present only once. This sequence joins TRBV2 and TRBJ1-1; TRBD1 matches 8 bases. This receptor was taken from a woman aged 45 to 65 with active or convalescent COVID-19. The specimen sequenced was peripheral blood. CDR3 residues: CASASSTTGVFGNTEAFF. CDR3 sequence (DNA): TGTGCCAGCGCGAGTAGTACGACAGGGGTCTTCGGGAACACTGAAGCTTTCTTT.